Included here is one T cell receptor (beta chain) sequence, with context. The antigen is unknown. This sample is part of a study of post-analysis software for immune sequencing data. The study, taken as a whole, reports: Controls showed lower frequencies than patients for 5 or 6 TRBV segments, and TRBV5-6, TRBV5-1 and TRBV20-1 were among these.

Per the germline V gene, CDR1 is DFQATT and CDR2 is SNEGSKA (reference sequence). Trimming shortened V by 3 bases and J by 4 bases, and 13 bases separated the two germline ends. The CDR3 length is 14 residues. Included in the TCR beta cDNA libraries were unique molecular identifiers. TCRdb processed the PCR reads anew with MiXCR; each CDR3 protein has one entry. The table shows 150,000 to 200,000 distinct CDR3 sequences, with around 28% occurring only once. Sequenced sample: blood. This receptor was taken from a girl aged 5 to 17 with multiple sclerosis. The chain has TRBV20-1 and TRBJ2-1; D gene ambiguous. The CDR3 reads CSASFESGYNEQFF. CDR3 nucleotides: TGCAGTGCTAGTTTCGAATCAGGATACAATGAGCAGTTCTTC.